These 31 T cell receptor beta chains originate from one sample sequenced in a study of blood T cell repertoires in COVID-19. Libraries were prepared by immunoSEQ multiplex PCR; TCRdb keeps only in-frame clonotypes and omits some of them. The repertoire includes approximately 170,000 clones, approximately 90% of them detected once, and 3% to 4% sits in the top ten. The sample comprised peripheral blood. The receptors shown here come from a man between 18 and 35 years old with active or convalescent COVID-19.

The chain is built from TRBV29-1 and TRBJ1-1, with unresolved D. Looked up from germline, CDR1 is SQVTM and CDR2 is ANQGSEA. CDR3 length equals 13 residues. V shed 4 bases and J shed 0 bases, with 9 bases lying between them. Here the CDR3 reads CSVVVEMNTEAFF. The CDR3 DNA is TGCAGCGTTGTGGTGGAGATGAACACTGAAGCTTTCTTT. Drawing the rest from reference TRBV29-1 and TRBJ1-1, the complete variable domain is SAVISQKPSRDICQRGTSLTIQCQVDSQVTMMFWYRQQPGQSLTLIATANQGSEATYESGFVIDKFPISRPNLTFSTLTVSNMSPEDSSIYLCSVVVEMNTEAFFGQGTRLTVV.

This chain uses TRBV14 with TRBJ1-2; no reliable D call. The V end was cut by 4 bases, the J end by 6 bases, with 12 bases between. CDR3 length: 13 residues. Germline loops: CDR1 SGHDN, CDR2 FVKESK. The CDR3 DNA reads as TGTGCCAGCAGCCGGAGGGCGGGTGATGGCTACACCTTC. Its translation is CASSRRAGDGYTF.

V and J are TRBV30 and TRBJ2-7; 7 bases agree with TRBD1. J lost 4 bases, V lost 5 bases, and 8 bases had no gene match. The CDR3 sequence is 13 residues long. The V gene's germline CDR1 is GTSNPN and CDR2 SVGIG (reference sequence). As DNA, the CDR3 is TGTGCCTGGGGCGTAGGGACAGTATACGAGCAGTACTTC. Protein sequence: CAWGVGTVYEQYF.

This chain joins TRBV9 and TRBJ1-6; D not resolved. The V end was cut by 0 bases, the J end by 7 bases, with 5 bases between. Looked up from germline, CDR1 is SGDLS and CDR2 is YYNGEE. The length of the CDR3 is 13 residues. The CDR3 region is CASSVASNSPLHF. The CDR3 bases are TGTGCCAGCAGCGTAGCGTCCAATTCACCCCTCCACTTT.

The CDR3, as DNA: TGTGCCAGCAGCTCCGACACAGGGGGAGGCACAGATACGCAGTATTTT. As protein: CASSSDTGGGTDTQYF. The genes are TRBV5-6 and TRBJ2-3; 8 bases map to TRBD1. The CDR3 has 16 amino acids. Germline CDR1 reads SGHDT; CDR2 reads YYEEEE. The V gene end was trimmed by 3 bases and the J gene end by 1 base; junction bases not matched to a gene: 7.

This rearrangement joins TRBV6-5 to TRBJ2-1, with a possible D match to TRBD2 (6 bases). Germline values: CDR1 MNHEY, CDR2 SVGAGI. V shed 3 bases and J shed 2 bases, with 11 bases lying between them. The CDR3 is 15 residues long. CDR3 sequence: CASSYGAGPYNEQFF. CDR3 in DNA: TGTGCCAGCAGTTATGGGGCGGGACCCTACAATGAGCAGTTCTTC.

The chain links TRBV5-1 to TRBJ1-1, with 10 bases lining up with TRBD1. Trimming took 0 bases from V and 4 from J; bases not matched to a gene: 3. CDR1 and CDR2 (germline): SGHRS, YFSETQ. This CDR3 region has 15 residues. Here the CDR3 reads CASSLGDRGPTEAFF. CDR3 DNA: TGCGCCAGCAGCTTGGGGGACAGGGGCCCCACTGAAGCTTTCTTT.

The chain carries TRBV7-2 and TRBJ2-2; the match to TRBD1 covers 7 bases. The V gene end was trimmed by 1 base and the J gene end by 5 bases; junction bases not matched to a gene: 13. CDR1 is SGHTA and CDR2 is FQGNSA in the germline V gene. The CDR3 has 18 amino acids. The CDR3 bases are TGTGCCAGCAGCTTAGAAGCTGTAAGGGGGCTTTCGACCGGGGAGCTGTTTTTT. As protein: CASSLEAVRGLSTGELFF. Based on the CDR3 plus reference TRBV7-2 and TRBJ2-2, the full variable domain is GAGVSQSPSNKVTEKGKDVELRCDPISGHTALYWYRQSLGQGLEFLIYFQGNSAPDKSGLPSDRFSAERTGGSVSTLTIQRTQQEDSAVYLCASSLEAVRGLSTGELFFGEGSRLTVL.

This rearrangement joins TRBV4-2 to TRBJ1-2; unclear D gene. CDR3 size: 15 residues. Trimming removed 1 base from V and 2 bases from J, with 11 bases in between. Germline CDR1 is LGHNA and CDR2 is YNFKEQ. The CDR3 DNA sequence: TGTGCCAGCAGCCAAGTTAATGAGCGCAACTATGGCTACACCTTC. Its translation is CASSQVNERNYGYTF.

The chain combines TRBV27 with TRBJ1-2, with TRBD1 as a possible D gene (5 bases). The V end lost 10 bases, the J end lost 1 base, and 16 bases lay between the germline ends. The germline gives CDR1 MNHEY, CDR2 SMNVEV (reference sequence). This CDR3 is built from 14 residues. The CDR3 loop is CATRGGVFNYGYTF. For the CDR3, the DNA is TGTGCCACCCGTGGGGGGGTGTTTAACTATGGCTACACCTTC.

This chain links TRBV7-6 with TRBJ2-7; TRBD2 matches 9 bases. Trimming cost V 6 bases and J 5 bases; bases outside gene matches: 17. Germline CDR1 and CDR2: SGHVS and FNYEAQ. CDR3 length equals 17 residues. The CDR3 bases are TGTGCCAGCAGACAACATAGCGGGAGCAACCTAGGGGACGAGCAGTACTTC. Translated, it gives CASRQHSGSNLGDEQYF.

This sequence joins TRBV7-8 and TRBJ1-4; 7 bases fit TRBD1. CDR3 length: 13 residues. Germline V gene sequence: CDR1 SGHVS, CDR2 FQNEAQ. After removal of 6 bases from V and 8 bases from J, the junction contained 6 bases not matched to a gene. The CDR3 bases are TGTGCCAGCAGGAGGGGACAGCGGGAAAAACTGTTTTTT. This sequence encodes CASRRGQREKLFF.

V gene TRBV7-2 combines with J gene TRBJ1-5, with D possibly TRBD1 on 6 matching bases. The germline V gene has CDR1 SGHTA and CDR2 FQGNSA. Trimming cost V 3 bases and J 4 bases, with 10 bases left between them. The CDR3 extends over 14 amino acids. The CDR3 nucleotides read TGTGCCAGCAGCTTCGGACAGCTGAATCAGCCCCAGCATTTT. Protein: CASSFGQLNQPQHF.

This clone has just a few counts. V usage is TRBV5-6 and J usage is TRBJ2-7; TRBD2 agrees at 9 bases. V was clipped by 4 bases and J by 3 bases; unmatched bases: 8. The CDR3 contains 15 residues. Germline V lookup: CDR1 SGHDT, CDR2 YYEEEE. CDR3 in DNA: TGTGCCAGCAGCCAGATCCTAGCGGGGCACTACGAGCAGTACTTC. Translated, it gives CASSQILAGHYEQYF.

CDR3 bases: TGCGCCAGCAGCCTCCGGACAGGGTATACCACAGATACGCAGTATTTT. Protein product: CASSLRTGYTTDTQYF. The chain couples TRBV5-1 to TRBJ2-3, with 8 bases identical to TRBD1. The CDR3 sequence is 16 residues long. With 4 bases clipped from V and 2 bases from J, the junction kept 9 bases outside the gene matches. Germline CDR1 is SGHRS and CDR2 is YFSETQ.

The rearrangement links TRBV2 to TRBJ1-2; D not resolved. Germline V gives CDR1 SNHLY, CDR2 FYNNEI. V shed 3 bases and J shed 8 bases, with 13 bases lying between them. The CDR3 consists of 13 residues. CDR3 sequence reads: CASSDGGSRGYTF. CDR3 coding DNA: TGTGCCAGCAGTGACGGAGGCTCGAGGGGCTACACCTTC. The full variable domain, in which reference TRBV2 and TRBJ1-2 provide the parts outside the CDR3, is EPEVTQTPSHQVTQMGQEVILRCVPISNHLYFYWYRQILGQKVEFLVSFYNNEISEKSEIFDDQFSVERPDGSNFTLKIRSTKLEDSAMYFCASSDGGSRGYTFGSGTRLTVV.

This clone has just one count. The chain has TRBV5-1 and TRBJ1-5; D might be TRBD1 (6 bases). Trimming took 4 bases from V and 9 from J, leaving 17 bases between them. The CDR3 has 14 residues. Germline values: CDR1 SGHRS, CDR2 YFSETQ. CDR3 amino acids: CASSLPTGKWPQHF. In DNA form, the CDR3 reads TGCGCCAGCAGCCTACCGACAGGTAAGTGGCCCCAGCATTTT. The whole variable domain, filled in from reference TRBV5-1 and TRBJ1-5, reads KAGVTQTPRYLIKTRGQQVTLSCSPISGHRSVSWYQQTPGQGLQFLFEYFSETQRNKGNFPGRFSGRQFSNSRSEMNVSTLELGDSALYLCASSLPTGKWPQHFGDGTRLSIL.

V and J are TRBV4-2 and TRBJ2-3; D remains unclear. V was clipped by 4 bases and J by 0 bases, with 14 bases between them. Germline CDR1 is LGHNA and CDR2 is YNFKEQ. The CDR3 spans 16 residues. The DNA for the CDR3 is TGTGCCAGCAGCCCCCCTCTCGGTCCTAGCACAGATACGCAGTATTTT. It encodes CASSPPLGPSTDTQYF.

For this clone: One junction end disagrees with the germline gene, perhaps due to a read error. Other DNA sequences in this sample translate to the same CDR3. The J gene is TRBJ2-7, the V gene TRBV15; TRBD2 agrees at 7 bases. The CDR3 consists of 18 residues. The germline gives CDR1 LNHNV, CDR2 YYDKDF (reference sequence). The CDR3 sequence: CATSTLPGRDYHSYEQYF. In DNA, the CDR3 is TGTGCCACCAGCACACTCCCCGGACGGGACTACCATTCCTACGAACAGTACTTC.

The chain has TRBV6-5 and TRBJ1-5; D not certain. This CDR3 has 15 residues. The V end lost 6 bases, the J end lost 0 bases, and 12 bases lay between the germline ends. Germline V gene lookup returns CDR1 MNHEY and CDR2 SVGAGI. The CDR3 region has the DNA TGTGCCAGCAGCTTGAGCTTATATAGCAATCAGCCCCAGCATTTT. Protein product: CASSLSLYSNQPQHF.

CDR3 sequence reads: CASSVVGGDYNEQFF. In DNA form, the CDR3 reads TGTGCCAGCAGCGTTGTAGGGGGGGACTACAATGAGCAGTTCTTC. The chain recombines TRBV9 with TRBJ2-1; possible D gene TRBD2, 7 bases. CDR1 and CDR2 from the germline V gene are SGDLS and YYNGEE. This CDR3 is built from 15 residues. V lost 2 bases, J lost 3 bases, and 12 bases lay in between. Combining the CDR3 with reference TRBV9 and TRBJ2-1 gives the whole variable domain DSGVTQTPKHLITATGQRVTLRCSPRSGDLSVYWYQQSLDQGLQFLIQYYNGEERAKGNILERFSAQQFPDLHSELNLSSLELGDSALYFCASSVVGGDYNEQFFGPGTRLTVL.

This sequence joins TRBV27 and TRBJ2-3, with 7 bases fitting TRBD1. Germline V CDR1 and CDR2: MNHEY, SMNVEV (reference sequence). With 2 bases clipped from V and 8 bases from J, the junction kept 22 bases outside the gene matches. The CDR3 sequence is 19 residues long. This CDR3 reads CASSLARRDSASHRATQYF. The CDR3 DNA is TGTGCCAGCAGTTTAGCAAGACGGGACAGCGCTAGCCACAGAGCTACGCAGTATTTT.

This sequence joins TRBV2 and TRBJ2-2, with TRBD2 identical over 8 bases. Losses at the gene ends were 8 bases for V and 5 bases for J; bases not matched to a gene: 10. The CDR3 contains 15 residues. Germline assignment: CDR1 SNHLY and CDR2 FYNNEI. The CDR3 nucleotides are TGTGCCAGCGGGGCCACTAGCGGATATACCGGGGAGCTGTTTTTT. It encodes CASGATSGYTGELFF.

The chain combines TRBV28 with TRBJ1-4; TRBD1 matches at 7 bases. V lost 3 bases and J lost 0; bases outside the gene matches: 7. The germline V gene encodes CDR1 MDHEN and CDR2 SYDVKM. The CDR3 loop spans 17 amino acids. CDR3 sequence reads: CASSFSHGQATNEKLFF. The CDR3 DNA reads as TGTGCCAGCAGTTTCTCTCATGGACAGGCAACTAATGAAAAACTGTTTTTT.

The chain is built from TRBV27 and TRBJ2-5, with 11 nucleotides matching TRBD2. This CDR3 contains 18 residues. Germline V gene sequence: CDR1 MNHEY, CDR2 SMNVEV (reference sequence). Trimming at V came to 8 bases and at J to 0 bases, leaving 14 bases not matched to a gene. CDR3 sequence reads: CASRPGSGREGDQETQYF. The CDR3 DNA reads TGTGCCAGCCGCCCTGGTAGCGGGAGGGAGGGTGACCAAGAGACCCAGTACTTC.

The V gene is TRBV6-1, the J gene TRBJ1-5, with TRBD1 matching 11 bases. Germline assignment: CDR1 MNHNS and CDR2 SASEGT. V trimming: 3 bases; J trimming: 6 bases; junction bases outside the gene matches: 4. The CDR3 runs 15 residues. CDR3 nucleotides: TGTGCCAGCAGTGAGATCGGGACAGGGGGTCAGCCCCAGCATTTT. It specifies CASSEIGTGGQPQHF.

V gene TRBV12-3 or TRBV12-4 combines with J gene TRBJ2-5; 7 nucleotides line up with TRBD2. This CDR3 is 12 amino acids long. The junction had 0 bases not matched to a gene; V was cut back by 3 bases and J by 5 bases. The DNA for the CDR3 is TGTGCCAGCAGTTTGCGGGGGGAGACCCAGTACTTC. It translates to CASSLRGETQYF.

The genes are TRBV27 and TRBJ2-3; 7 nucleotides match TRBD2. Germline assignment: CDR1 MNHEY and CDR2 SMNVEV (reference sequence). The CDR3 has 17 residues. The V gene end was trimmed by 5 bases and the J gene end by 2 bases; junction bases not matched to a gene: 13. The CDR3 region has the DNA TGTGCCAGCAGTGCCCCCCAGGGCGGGGGAATCACAGATACGCAGTATTTT. This sequence encodes CASSAPQGGGITDTQYF.

The chain combines TRBV5-8 with TRBJ1-1; perhaps TRBD1 as D (6 bases). Per the germline V gene, CDR1 is SGHTS and CDR2 is YDEGEE. The CDR3 runs to 13 residues. V was trimmed by 7 bases and J by 7 bases, leaving 17 bases between them. CDR3 DNA: TGTGCCAGCGGGGGCTCTTGGGGACGTGAAGCTTTCTTT. It specifies CASGGSWGREAFF.

This rearrangement joins TRBV12-5 to TRBJ2-2; the D is unclear. The germline V gene has CDR1 LGHNT and CDR2 FRNRAP. Trimming left V 4 bases short and J 4 bases short, with 7 bases between. The CDR3 is made up of 13 amino acids. DNA for the CDR3: TGTGCTAGTGGTTCCCCCAGCACCGGGGAGCTGTTTTTT. Protein product: CASGSPSTGELFF. The variable domain in full, completed from reference TRBV12-5 and TRBJ2-2, reads DARVTQTPRHKVTEMGQEVTMRCQPILGHNTVFWYRQTMMQGLELLAYFRNRAPLDDSGMPKDRFSAEMPDATLATLKIQPSEPRDSAVYFCASGSPSTGELFFGEGSRLTVL.

The rearrangement uses TRBV6-2 or TRBV6-3 and TRBJ2-7, with a weak D call TRBD1 (6 bases). CDR1 and CDR2 from the germline V gene are MNHEY and SVGEGT. The V and J ends lost 5 bases and 6 bases respectively, with 11 bases between them. The CDR3 is 12 amino acids. The CDR3 nucleotides read TGTGCCAGCAGTCACCTCAGGGGCGAGCAGTACTTC. Amino acids: CASSHLRGEQYF.